This T cell receptor (beta chain) originates from a study of immune evolution from preneoplasia to lung adenocarcinoma. Clones were sequenced by immunoSEQ multiplex PCR, and TCRdb holds only the in-frame ones, with some missing. The sample carries roughly 4,400 clones, over 70% recorded once. This clone was counted only a few times. Its antigen is not identified. The CDR3 covers 15 residues. CDR1 is SNHLY and CDR2 is FYNNEI in the germline V gene. Losses at the gene ends were 5 bases for V and 9 bases for J; bases not matched to a gene: 10. Study-level points and caveats: Later-stage lesions seemingly showed higher T cell density and diversity than normal lung.

This receptor was taken from a person aged 55-79 years with lung adenocarcinoma. Sample: FFPE adjacent normal lung tissue. The chain uses TRBV2 and TRBJ2-1; 10 nucleotides match TRBD2. The CDR3 nucleotides read TGTGCCAGCAGTCCTACTAGCGGGAATTTGGGTGAGCAGTTCTTC. Its protein product is CASSPTSGNLGEQFF.